This TCR beta chain comes out of a study of T cell changes during pregnancy in multiple sclerosis. Assay: immunoSEQ multiplex PCR; the TCRdb copy retains only in-frame clones and omits some. The sample holds approximately 130,000 clones, around 95% seen once. Specimen: peripheral blood, collected after pregnancy. This receptor was identified in a female donor with multiple sclerosis, enrolled in a pregnancy study.

The CDR3 spells CASSFRWQADGYTF. The CDR3 DNA reads as TGTGCCAGCAGCTTTAGGTGGCAGGCTGATGGCTACACCTTC. This chain joins TRBV5-8 and TRBJ1-2; unclear D gene. This CDR3 has 14 amino acids. In germline, CDR1 is SGHTS, CDR2 YDEGEE. V lost 2 bases and J lost 6, with 14 bases in between.